The 32 T cell receptor beta chains given below trace back to one sample, sequenced in a study of preoperative IRX-2 immunotherapy in early breast cancer. The treatment was: preoperative locoregional IRX-2 cytokine immunotherapy. Sequenced by immunoSEQ multiplex PCR; TCRdb stores in-frame clones only, minus some. The sample has about 3,400 clones, 79% seen once. The source was tumor tissue, collected after IRX-2 immunotherapy. Every receptor here comes from a human donor with breast cancer.

This chain links TRBV6-8 with TRBJ2-7, with D hard to call. Germline V CDR1 and CDR2: MNHGY, SAAAGT. The ends were cut back, 5 bases at V and 4 bases at J, with 9 bases in the middle. The CDR3 is 12 residues long. CDR3 amino acids: CASSGSDYEQYF. The CDR3 nucleotides are TGTGCCAGCAGTGGAAGCGATTACGAGCAGTACTTC.

The chain links TRBV6-8 to TRBJ1-1; 9 bases match TRBD1. The CDR3 extends over 15 amino acids. Germline V gives CDR1 MNHGY, CDR2 SAAAGT. Trimming cost V 10 bases and J 6 bases; bases outside gene matches: 15. CDR3 coding DNA: TGTGCCATCATGGACCCTACAGGGGGCGGAGCTGAAGCTTTCTTT. It specifies CAIMDPTGGGAEAFF.

This chain connects TRBV6-8 to TRBJ2-1; maybe TRBD1 (6 bases). Trimming stripped 0 bases from V and 9 bases from J, with 21 bases between. Looked up from germline, CDR1 is MNHGY and CDR2 is SAAAGT. This CDR3 spans 17 amino acids. The CDR3 region is CASSYSILAGVMGEQFF. CDR3 DNA sequence: TGTGCCAGCAGTTACTCGATACTGGCAGGGGTAATGGGTGAGCAGTTCTTC.

The sample holds a few counts of this clone. The gene calls are TRBV1 and TRBJ2-1; the D segment call TRBD1 is taken from the table without a DNA check. TRBV1 represents a pseudogene. The CDR3 totals 16 residues. The CDR3 reads CASSQVSGTAYNEQFF. The CDR3 region has the DNA TGCGCCAGCAGCCAAGTCTCTGGGACAGCCTACAATGAGCAGTTCTTC.

The chain joins TRBV19 to TRBJ2-2; 7 bases align to TRBD2. The CDR3 spans 16 residues. V was pared by 3 bases and J by 0 bases, with 4 bases of the junction left unmatched. Per the germline V gene, CDR1 is LNHDA and CDR2 is SQIVND (reference sequence). The CDR3 sequence: CASSIRGVANTGELFF. In DNA, the CDR3 is TGTGCCAGTAGTATTCGGGGGGTCGCGAACACCGGGGAGCTGTTTTTT.

V gene TRBV22-1 combines with J gene TRBJ1-4. TRBV22-1 corresponds to a pseudogene. The CDR3 runs 13 residues. CDR3 coding DNA: TGTGCCAGCAGTCCAGGACTGAATGAAAAACTGTTTTTT. Translating gives CASSPGLNEKLFF.

This clone is classed as large. CDR3 region: CASSEAPRPHSNQPQHF. In DNA, the CDR3 is TGTGCCAGCAGTGAAGCTCCCAGGCCCCATAGCAATCAGCCCCAGCATTTT. This chain uses TRBV6-1 with TRBJ1-5, with D unresolved. In germline, CDR1 is MNHNS, CDR2 SASEGT. CDR3 length: 17 amino acids. V gave up 0 bases and J gave up 0 bases, with 12 bases separating them.

The CDR3 DNA follows: TGTGCCAGCAGTAGACAGGCTTATGGCTACACCTTC. Its protein product is CASSRQAYGYTF. The rearrangement links TRBV28 to TRBJ1-2; D perhaps matches TRBD1 (6 bases). Trimming removed 5 bases at V and 5 bases at J, with 9 bases between. CDR3 size: 12 residues. Germline V gene lookup returns CDR1 MDHEN and CDR2 SYDVKM.

Only one count was recorded for this clone. The rearrangement uses TRBV28 and TRBJ2-1, with 9 nucleotides matching TRBD1. This CDR3 region has 15 residues. The ends lost 8 bases at V and 7 bases at J; junction bases unmatched: 12. Germline V gives CDR1 MDHEN, CDR2 SYDVKM. The CDR3 coding sequence is TGTGCCAGCGGCTCGGACAGGGGATCAAGGAATGAGCAGTTCTTC. Translating gives CASGSDRGSRNEQFF.

This clone is judged large. The J gene is TRBJ2-7, the V gene TRBV6-8; 13 nucleotides match TRBD2. Germline-derived CDR1 and CDR2 are MNHGY and SAAAGT. Trimming took 2 bases from V and 7 from J; bases not matched to a gene: 8. CDR3 length: 16 amino acids. This CDR3 reads CASSYNRLAGGGEQYF. In DNA, the CDR3 is TGTGCCAGCAGTTACAACCGACTAGCGGGAGGAGGTGAGCAGTACTTC.

The chain links TRBV19 to TRBJ2-2, with TRBD2 matching 10 bases. Trimming cost V 5 bases and J 3 bases; bases outside gene matches: 3. The CDR3 has 15 residues. CDR1 is LNHDA, CDR2 SQIVND, per germline (reference sequence). The CDR3 loop is CASSFSGGYTGELFF. DNA of the CDR3: TGTGCCAGTAGTTTTAGCGGGGGGTACACCGGGGAGCTGTTTTTT.

The chain uses TRBV11-3 and TRBJ2-7, with a possible D match to TRBD1 (6 bases). The CDR3 length is 14 residues. Trimming shortened V by 4 bases and J by 0 bases, and 10 bases separated the two germline ends. In germline, CDR1 is SGHNT, CDR2 YENEEA. CDR3 nucleotides: TGTGCCAGCAGCTCGGCGGACAGCTCCTACGAGCAGTACTTC. This encodes CASSSADSSYEQYF. Supplemented by reference TRBV11-3 and TRBJ2-7, the full variable domain reads EAGVVQSPRYKIIEKKQPVAFWCNPISGHNTLYWYLQNLGQGPELLIRYENEEAVDDSQLPKDRFSAERLKGVDSTLKIQPAELGDSAVYLCASSSADSSYEQYFGPGTRLTVT.

A few counts support this clone. At the DNA level, this CDR3 is encoded by other sequences in the same sample as well. The chain carries TRBV6-1 and TRBJ2-3; tentatively, D is TRBD1 (5 bases). The CDR3 is made up of 17 amino acids. V shed 0 bases and J shed 0 bases, with 13 bases lying between them. Germline CDR1 is MNHNS and CDR2 is SASEGT. CDR3 protein: CASSEALAGRSTDTQYF. CDR3 nucleotide sequence: TGTGCCAGCAGTGAAGCTTTGGCAGGGCGGAGCACAGATACGCAGTATTTT.

The chain has TRBV23-1 and TRBJ2-3; TRBD2 matches 12 bases. TRBV23-1 is classed as an ORF, of uncertain function. The CDR3 runs to 17 residues. V shed 6 bases, J shed 5 bases, and the junction held 12 bases outside the gene matches. The CDR3 coding sequence is TGCGCCAGCAGCTTGTACGCTAGCGGGGGGGCAAGAGATACGCAGTATTTT. It yields the protein CASSLYASGGARDTQYF.

This clone has only a few counts. The rearrangement links TRBV6-8 to TRBJ1-2; no definite D call. CDR3 size: 13 residues. V was pared by 7 bases and J by 8 bases, with 17 bases between. Germline values: CDR1 MNHGY, CDR2 SAAAGT. CDR3: CASTLEETRGYTF. For the CDR3, the DNA is TGTGCCAGCACCCTCGAGGAGACAAGGGGCTACACCTTC.

This clone is deemed large. The CDR3 nucleotides are TGTGCCAGCAGCGTTCAGGCCGGGGCCAACGTCCTGACTTTC. Translating gives CASSVQAGANVLTF. This chain connects TRBV11-3 to TRBJ2-6; D is unresolved. CDR1 SGHNT and CDR2 YENEEA come from the germline V gene. Trimming left V 5 bases short and J 4 bases short, with 9 bases between. The CDR3 has 14 amino acids.

The rearrangement uses TRBV11-3 and TRBJ1-2, with 10 bases matching TRBD1. Losses at the gene ends were 3 bases for V and 6 bases for J; bases not matched to a gene: 16. Looked up from germline, CDR1 is SGHNT and CDR2 is YENEEA. This CDR3 has 18 amino acids. In nucleotides, the CDR3 is TGTGCCAGCAGCTTCCAGACTTACCGGGACAGGGGACGGGATGGCTACACCTTC. Encoded protein: CASSFQTYRDRGRDGYTF.

The gene calls are TRBV28 and TRBJ1-1; D call uncertain. The ends were cut back, 3 bases at V and 9 bases at J, with 11 bases in the middle. The CDR3 has 12 amino acids. Germline V gene sequence: CDR1 MDHEN, CDR2 SYDVKM. The CDR3 here is CASSFSWTQAFF. The CDR3 DNA reads as TGTGCCAGCAGTTTTTCTTGGACTCAAGCTTTCTTT.

The chain employs TRBV28 and TRBJ1-1, with 8 bases that match TRBD1. The CDR3 has 13 residues. Germline loops: CDR1 MDHEN, CDR2 SYDVKM. Germline trimming cut 5 bases from V and 4 bases from J; bases unmatched to any gene: 3. CDR3 nucleotide sequence: TGTGCCAGCAGTAGGACAGGGAGCACTGAAGCTTTCTTT. This codes for CASSRTGSTEAFF.

The table lists this clone with a few counts. The same CDR3 also results from other DNA sequences found in this sample. The rearrangement uses TRBV5-1 and TRBJ2-7, with 9 bases matching TRBD2. CDR1 is SGHRS and CDR2 is YFSETQ in the germline V gene. CDR3 length equals 16 residues. V dropped 2 bases and J dropped 2; count of bases not matched to a gene: 8. For the CDR3, the DNA is TGCGCCAGCAGCTTAGCATCTAGCGGGGAACCCTACGAGCAGTACTTC. Protein: CASSLASSGEPYEQYF.

V and J are TRBV11-3 and TRBJ2-5; 14 positions agree with TRBD2. V dropped 5 bases and J dropped 4; count of bases not matched to a gene: 9. CDR3 length: 17 residues. CDR1 SGHNT and CDR2 YENEEA come from the germline V gene. The CDR3 loop is CASSPSRTSGGIETQYF. The CDR3, as DNA: TGTGCCAGCAGCCCCTCGAGGACTAGCGGGGGGATAGAGACCCAGTACTTC.

This chain connects TRBV7-6 to TRBJ1-4, with 9 bases aligning to TRBD1. This CDR3 comprises 18 residues. V was pared by 4 bases and J by 5 bases, with 14 bases of the junction left unmatched. The germline V gene has CDR1 SGHVS and CDR2 FNYEAQ. The CDR3 loop is CASSWASGTGTLNEKLFF. DNA for the CDR3: TGTGCCAGCAGCTGGGCGTCCGGGACAGGGACCCTCAATGAAAAACTGTTTTTT.

The CDR3 loop reads CASSYSTSGYNEKLFF. The CDR3 DNA follows: TGTGCCAGCAGTTACTCGACATCTGGGTATAATGAAAAACTGTTTTTT. The J gene is TRBJ1-4, the V gene TRBV6-8; the D is unclear. V was shortened by 0 bases and J by 4 bases, with 12 bases between the two germline ends. CDR1 is MNHGY and CDR2 is SAAAGT in the germline V gene. CDR3 length: 16 residues.

Here the CDR3 reads CASSSSGGGGLYNEQFF. Written as DNA, the CDR3 is TGTGCCAGCAGCTCCAGCGGCGGGGGGGGCCTCTACAATGAGCAGTTCTTC. This chain uses TRBV7-8 with TRBJ2-1; 9 nucleotides align to TRBD2. Germline-derived CDR1 and CDR2 are SGHVS and FQNEAQ. The CDR3 spans 17 residues. J was trimmed by 3 bases and V by 4 bases; bases with no gene match: 10.

This chain connects TRBV7-6 to TRBJ1-5; a weak D match, TRBD1 (6 bases). The V end lost 0 bases, the J end lost 4 bases, and 10 bases lay between the germline ends. Germline loops: CDR1 SGHVS, CDR2 FNYEAQ. This CDR3 is built from 15 residues. CDR3 DNA sequence: TGTGCCAGCAGCTTAGCCCAGGGGCCAAATCAGCCCCAGCATTTT. It encodes CASSLAQGPNQPQHF. Supplemented by reference TRBV7-6 and TRBJ1-5, the full variable domain reads GAGVSQSPRYKVTKRGQDVALRCDPISGHVSLYWYRQALGQGPEFLTYFNYEAQQDKSGLPNDRFSAERPEGSISTLTIQRTEQRDSAMYRCASSLAQGPNQPQHFGDGTRLSIL.

This chain joins TRBV28 and TRBJ1-2, with D perhaps TRBD1 (6 bases). V dropped 6 bases and J dropped 7 bases, with 12 bases sitting between them. The CDR3 covers 12 residues. Germline loops: CDR1 MDHEN, CDR2 SYDVKM. The CDR3 DNA reads TGTGCCAGCAGAGGGGGAGTTAGTGGCTACACCTTC. This gives the protein CASRGGVSGYTF.

A single count supports this clone. The chain couples TRBV7-7 to TRBJ2-7; the D gene is possibly TRBD2 (5 bases). The CDR3 is made up of 14 amino acids. Germline V gene sequence: CDR1 SSHAT, CDR2 FNYEAQ (reference sequence). V dropped 6 bases and J dropped 2 bases, with 14 bases sitting between them. CDR3 loop: CASSDYPNTYEQYF. The CDR3 DNA sequence: TGTGCCAGCAGTGACTACCCAAACACCTACGAGCAGTACTTC.

V and J are TRBV23-1 and TRBJ2-3, with 15 nucleotides matching TRBD2. TRBV23-1 is marked as an open reading frame, function uncertain. CDR3 length: 19 amino acids. V lost 6 bases and J lost 4; bases outside the gene matches: 14. CDR3 sequence (DNA): TGCGCCAGCAGCCAAGTCGGACTAGCGGGAGGGCCCTATTCAGATACGCAGTATTTT. Translation gives CASSQVGLAGGPYSDTQYF.

This clone appeared a few times. The gene calls are TRBV6-8 and TRBJ1-5, with D possibly being TRBD1 (5 bases). V lost 2 bases, J lost 3 bases, and 11 bases lay in between. Germline values: CDR1 MNHGY, CDR2 SAAAGT. The CDR3 spans 15 residues. DNA for the CDR3: TGTGCCAGCAGTTACAGAAGGGGACTCAATCAGCCCCAGCATTTT. Protein: CASSYRRGLNQPQHF.

The J gene is TRBJ1-2, the V gene TRBV29-1; the D is unclear. The V and J ends lost 7 bases and 5 bases respectively, with 14 bases between them. CDR3 length: 12 residues. Germline CDR1 reads SQVTM; CDR2 reads ANQGSEA. As DNA, the CDR3 is TGCAGCGCGACGGACGGAGAATATGGCTACACCTTC. Its protein is CSATDGEYGYTF.

This chain links TRBV28 with TRBJ1-1; no firm D call. Trimming stripped 5 bases from V and 4 bases from J, with 8 bases between. CDR1 and CDR2 from the germline V gene are MDHEN and SYDVKM. The CDR3 has 12 amino acids. The CDR3 nucleotides read TGTGCCAGCAGTGCCTGGGTCACTGAAGCTTTCTTT. This codes for CASSAWVTEAFF. Full variable domain (missing parts from reference TRBV28 and TRBJ1-1): DVKVTQSSRYLVKRTGEKVFLECVQDMDHENMFWYRQDPGLGLRLIYFSYDVKMKEKGDIPEGYSVSREKKERFSLILESASTNQTSMYLCASSAWVTEAFFGQGTRLTVV.

V gene TRBV22-1 combines with J gene TRBJ1-1. TRBV22-1 is reported as a pseudogene. CDR3 length: 14 residues. The CDR3, as DNA: TGTGCCAGCAGTGTACAGGCAGGGACGGCTGGAGCTTTCTTT. It specifies CASSVQAGTAGAFF.